The 5 T cell receptor beta chains below were found in one sample sequenced in a study of blood T cell repertoires in COVID-19. TCRdb's table, derived via immunoSEQ multiplex PCR, lists solely in-frame clones and lacks some. The sample lists 200,000 or so clones, 70% to 90% seen once, with under 14% in the top ten. The sequenced sample was PBMCs or T cells enriched from blood (not recorded which). These receptors originate from a man aged 25-40 years who had recovered from COVID-19.

J is TRBJ2-3 and V is TRBV4-3, with no clear D. The germline V gene encodes CDR1 LGHNA and CDR2 YSLEER. The ends were cut back, 0 bases at V and 2 bases at J, with 12 bases in the middle. The CDR3 consists of 16 residues. The CDR3 nucleotides read TGCGCCAGCAGCCAAGATTTGCGGAAAGACACAGATACGCAGTATTTT. It is translated as CASSQDLRKDTDTQYF.

The V and J genes are TRBV6-5 and TRBJ1-5; D might be TRBD1 (6 bases). Trimming pared 6 bases from V and 4 bases from J, leaving 16 bases between. Germline loops: CDR1 MNHEY, CDR2 SVGAGI. CDR3 length equals 15 residues. DNA for the CDR3: TGTGCCAGCAGCCTCGACAGGAGAGGGAATCAGCCCCAGCATTTT. Encoded protein: CASSLDRRGNQPQHF.

The chain is built from TRBV6-5 and TRBJ2-1; possibly TRBD1 for D (6 bases). CDR3 length equals 12 residues. V was clipped by 8 bases and J by 11 bases, with 16 bases between them. The V gene's germline CDR1 is MNHEY and CDR2 SVGAGI. CDR3 amino acids: CASSLRGGQQFF. The CDR3 region has the DNA TGTGCCAGCTCGCTACGAGGGGGTCAGCAGTTCTTC.

This clone was picked up one time. The rearrangement uses TRBV15 and TRBJ1-1; D possibly corresponds to TRBD1 (5 bases). The CDR3 consists of 14 residues. V lost 1 base to trimming and J lost 1 base, with 7 bases between them. Germline CDR1 is LNHNV and CDR2 is YYDKDF (reference sequence). CDR3 loop: CATSRADRNTEAFF. The CDR3 DNA is TGTGCCACCAGCAGAGCAGACAGGAACACTGAAGCTTTCTTT. Full variable domain (missing parts from reference TRBV15 and TRBJ1-1): DAMVIQNPRYQVTQFGKPVTLSCSQTLNHNVMYWYQQKSSQAPKLLFHYYDKDFNNEADTPDNFQSRRPNTSFCFLDIRSPGLGDTAMYLCATSRADRNTEAFFGQGTRLTVV.

The chain couples TRBV19 to TRBJ1-1; a weak D match, TRBD1 (5 bases). The CDR3 runs 13 residues. The V end was cut by 4 bases, the J end by 13 bases, with 19 bases between. CDR1 LNHDA and CDR2 SQIVND come from the germline V gene (reference sequence). The CDR3 sequence: CASSKREGWDGFF. The CDR3 DNA follows: TGTGCCAGTAGTAAGCGGGAAGGTTGGGACGGTTTCTTT.